These 23 T cell receptor beta chains were sequenced from one sample in a study of blood T cell repertoires in COVID-19. Generated by immunoSEQ multiplex PCR, the TCRdb table keeps only in-frame clones and is missing some. The sample includes about 160,000 clones, about 87% seen only once; the top ten take about 9.3%. The sequenced sample was peripheral blood. All receptors come from a woman in her 70s with COVID-19, enrolled during active disease.

The rearrangement uses TRBV6-5 and TRBJ1-6; 9 nucleotides match TRBD1. Trimming cost V 6 bases and J 11 bases; bases outside gene matches: 11. Germline V CDR1 and CDR2: MNHEY, SVGAGI. This CDR3 has 15 amino acids. The CDR3 reads CASRSPRDRATPLHF. The CDR3 DNA follows: TGTGCCAGCAGAAGTCCCCGGGACAGGGCTACACCCCTCCACTTT.

The rearrangement links TRBV9 to TRBJ2-2; 16 positions match TRBD2. V shed 7 bases, J shed 2 bases, and the junction held 8 bases outside the gene matches. Per the germline V gene, CDR1 is SGDLS and CDR2 is YYNGEE. The CDR3 runs to 18 residues. CDR3 DNA: TGTGCCAGCGCTACGGGACTAGCGGGGGGGACAAACACCGGGGAGCTGTTTTTT. Protein: CASATGLAGGTNTGELFF.

The sample holds one count of this clone. The chain has TRBV7-6 and TRBJ1-2; TRBD1 might be the D (6 bases). The CDR3 runs to 16 residues. The germline V gene has CDR1 SGHVS and CDR2 FNYEAQ. Deletions cut 1 base from V and 5 bases from J, with 17 bases between. The CDR3 is CASSLDPRGERYGYTF. DNA for the CDR3: TGTGCCAGCAGCTTAGATCCCAGGGGAGAGAGGTATGGCTACACCTTC.

The chain has TRBV29-1 and TRBJ1-2, with 9 bases that match TRBD1. The CDR3 covers 15 residues. CDR1 is SQVTM and CDR2 is ANQGSEA in the germline V gene. The V segment lost 1 base and the J segment 5 bases; nucleotides outside the gene matches: 8. CDR3 bases: TGCAGCGTTGAAGTCTCTAGGACAGGGGCGTATGGCTACACCTTC. As protein: CSVEVSRTGAYGYTF.

The chain joins TRBV10-1 to TRBJ2-2; 7 nucleotides line up with TRBD1. The V gene's germline CDR1 is WNHNN and CDR2 SYGVQD (reference sequence). V shed 7 bases and J 1 base; nucleotides not matched to a gene: 3. The length of the CDR3 is 14 residues. CDR3: CASNGQENTGELFF. CDR3 nucleotide sequence: TGCGCCAGCAACGGACAGGAGAACACCGGGGAGCTGTTTTTT.

The rearrangement joins TRBV24-1 to TRBJ2-7; 9 bases match TRBD1. V dropped 9 bases and J dropped 0; count of bases not matched to a gene: 17. Germline loops: CDR1 KGHDR, CDR2 SFDVKD. The CDR3 consists of 18 residues. The CDR3 DNA follows: TGTGCCACCGATTACTCCGGGACAGGGCTTTCCCGCTCCTACGAGCAGTACTTC. This translates into CATDYSGTGLSRSYEQYF.

The chain employs TRBV6-5 and TRBJ1-4; 9 bases agree with TRBD1. Per germline, CDR1 MNHEY and CDR2 SVGAGI. The CDR3 has 14 amino acids. V shed 6 bases, J shed 4 bases, and the junction held 3 bases outside the gene matches. CDR3 in amino acids: CASRVTGGNEKLFF. DNA for the CDR3: TGTGCCAGCAGGGTGACAGGGGGTAATGAAAAACTGTTTTTT.

This clone was seen only once. The chain links TRBV3-1 (or the pseudogene TRBV3-2) to TRBJ2-1; 8 nucleotides agree with TRBD2. The J segment lost 8 bases and the V segment lost 4 bases, leaving 16 bases of the junction unmatched. The germline V gene encodes CDR1 LGHDT and CDR2 YNNKEL (reference sequence). This CDR3 region has 17 residues. CDR3 amino acids: CASSRPFRAGRGDEQFF. The CDR3 DNA is TGTGCCAGCAGCCGACCATTCAGGGCGGGGCGGGGGGATGAGCAGTTCTTC.

The sample holds a few counts of this clone. In DNA, the CDR3 is TGTGCCAGCAGCCGGGACATCGGACAATCACCCCTCCACTTT. Amino acids: CASSRDIGQSPLHF. This chain joins TRBV6-5 and TRBJ1-6, with D maybe TRBD1 (6 bases). The ends were cut back, 6 bases at V and 10 bases at J, with 16 bases in the middle. This CDR3 spans 14 amino acids. Germline V gene data show CDR1 as MNHEY and CDR2 as SVGAGI.

The chain links TRBV5-6 to TRBJ2-7, with TRBD1 matching over 11 bases. Germline V gene sequence: CDR1 SGHDT, CDR2 YYEEEE. The CDR3 runs to 15 residues. With 5 bases clipped from V and 7 bases from J, the junction kept 11 bases outside the gene matches. Written as DNA, the CDR3 is TGTGCCAGCAGTACGATCGGGACAGGGGGTTGGGAGCAGTACTTC. Amino acids: CASSTIGTGGWEQYF.

This chain uses TRBV15 with TRBJ1-5, with 8 bases fitting TRBD1. V dropped 0 bases and J dropped 5; count of bases not matched to a gene: 6. CDR1 and CDR2 from the germline V gene are LNHNV and YYDKDF (reference sequence). The CDR3 totals 16 residues. CDR3 amino acids: CATSRDRGTGYQPQHF. CDR3 DNA: TGTGCCACCAGCAGAGATCGGGGGACAGGTTATCAGCCCCAGCATTTT. Supplemented by reference TRBV15 and TRBJ1-5, the full variable domain reads DAMVIQNPRYQVTQFGKPVTLSCSQTLNHNVMYWYQQKSSQAPKLLFHYYDKDFNNEADTPDNFQSRRPNTSFCFLDIRSPGLGDTAMYLCATSRDRGTGYQPQHFGDGTRLSIL.

V is TRBV5-1 and J is TRBJ2-2; 9 nucleotides agree with TRBD2. V shed 2 bases and J 2 bases; nucleotides not matched to a gene: 4. CDR1 is SGHRS and CDR2 is YFSETQ in the germline V gene. The CDR3 has 16 amino acids. The CDR3 is CASSLTTSGNTGELFF. For the CDR3, the DNA is TGCGCCAGCAGCTTAACGACTAGCGGAAACACCGGGGAGCTGTTTTTT.

The V and J genes are TRBV7-9 and TRBJ1-3; 7 positions match TRBD1. V shed 5 bases and J 3 bases; nucleotides not matched to a gene: 13. Germline CDR1 and CDR2: SEHNR and FQNEAQ (reference sequence). This CDR3 contains 17 residues. CDR3 loop: CASSHKYRDSLGNTIYF. CDR3 DNA: TGTGCCAGCAGCCATAAATATCGGGACAGCCTTGGAAACACCATATATTTT. Full variable domain (remainder filled in from reference TRBV7-9 and TRBJ1-3): DTGVSQNPRHKITKRGQNVTFRCDPISEHNRLYWYRQTLGQGPEFLTYFQNEAQLEKSRLLSDRFSAERPKGSFSTLEIQRTEQGDSAMYLCASSHKYRDSLGNTIYFGEGSWLTVV.

This rearrangement joins TRBV2 to TRBJ1-6; 8 bases map to TRBD1. CDR1 is SNHLY, CDR2 FYNNEI, per germline. The CDR3 extends over 13 amino acids. Losses at the gene ends were 8 bases for V and 9 bases for J; bases not matched to a gene: 6. CDR3 DNA: TGTGCCAGCCAAGACAGGGGAGGTTCACCCCTCCACTTT. Protein: CASQDRGGSPLHF. Full variable domain (remainder filled in from reference TRBV2 and TRBJ1-6): EPEVTQTPSHQVTQMGQEVILRCVPISNHLYFYWYRQILGQKVEFLVSFYNNEISEKSEIFDDQFSVERPDGSNFTLKIRSTKLEDSAMYFCASQDRGGSPLHFGNGTRLTVT.

The chain recombines TRBV7-2 with TRBJ1-1, with D unresolved. The CDR3 is 15 amino acids. V shed 1 base and J shed 0 bases, with 9 bases lying between them. Germline V gene sequence: CDR1 SGHTA, CDR2 FQGNSA. The CDR3 loop is CASSLGRRMNTEAFF. For the CDR3, the DNA is TGTGCCAGCAGCTTAGGGAGGAGGATGAACACTGAAGCTTTCTTT. The full variable domain, completed using reference TRBV7-2 and TRBJ1-1, is GAGVSQSPSNKVTEKGKDVELRCDPISGHTALYWYRQSLGQGLEFLIYFQGNSAPDKSGLPSDRFSAERTGGSVSTLTIQRTQQEDSAVYLCASSLGRRMNTEAFFGQGTRLTVV.

The V call is TRBV6-5, the J call TRBJ2-3, with D possibly matching TRBD2 (6 bases). CDR3 length equals 16 residues. Looked up from germline, CDR1 is MNHEY and CDR2 is SVGAGI. V was shortened by 0 bases and J by 1 base, with 11 bases between the two germline ends. The CDR3 sequence is CASSYSAGIGTDTQYF. The CDR3 coding sequence is TGTGCCAGCAGTTACTCGGCGGGGATTGGCACAGATACGCAGTATTTT.

The chain uses TRBV30 and TRBJ1-2; 7 nucleotides agree with TRBD1. This CDR3 comprises 14 residues. CDR1 is GTSNPN, CDR2 SVGIG, per germline (reference sequence). V was pared by 4 bases and J by 6 bases, with 11 bases of the junction left unmatched. CDR3 coding DNA: TGTGCCTGGACGTTAACAGGGGTTTTTCATGGCTACACCTTC. This translates into CAWTLTGVFHGYTF.

A few counts support this clone. The chain joins TRBV28 to TRBJ1-5, with 7 bases fitting TRBD1. V trimming: 6 bases; J trimming: 4 bases; junction bases outside the gene matches: 15. This CDR3 region has 17 residues. The germline gives CDR1 MDHEN, CDR2 SYDVKM. CDR3 residues: CASSPRITGTVNQPQHF. In DNA, the CDR3 is TGTGCCAGCAGCCCTAGAATCACCGGGACAGTTAATCAGCCCCAGCATTTT.

This clone was recorded a few times. The gene calls are TRBV7-3 and TRBJ2-1, with TRBD2 matching over 7 bases. The CDR3 spans 14 residues. V shed 4 bases, J shed 5 bases, and the junction held 5 bases outside the gene matches. From germline, CDR1 is SGHTA and CDR2 FQGTGA. The CDR3 DNA sequence: TGTGCCAGCAGCTCCCTACGGGGGGACAATGAGCAGTTCTTC. It yields the protein CASSSLRGDNEQFF.

The rearrangement uses TRBV27 and TRBJ1-6, with TRBD1 identical over 9 bases. Unmatched junction bases numbered 14, after V lost 7 bases and J lost 10 bases. This CDR3 comprises 16 residues. The V gene's germline CDR1 is MNHEY and CDR2 SMNVEV (reference sequence). The CDR3 reads CASTPWHGTGTSPLHF. CDR3 sequence (DNA): TGTGCCAGCACCCCATGGCATGGGACAGGGACCTCACCCCTCCACTTT.

The chain carries TRBV5-6 and TRBJ2-5; 7 bases line up with TRBD1. This CDR3 has 14 amino acids. CDR1 is SGHDT, CDR2 YYEEEE, per germline. Unmatched junction bases numbered 8, after V lost 5 bases and J lost 4 bases. In nucleotides, the CDR3 is TGTGCCAGCAGGATGACAGGGTCTGGAGAGACCCAGTACTTC. It translates to CASRMTGSGETQYF.

The V and J genes are TRBV5-1 and TRBJ1-6; 10 nucleotides match TRBD1. The V gene end was trimmed by 2 bases and the J gene end by 10 bases; junction bases not matched to a gene: 3. The CDR3 loop spans 14 amino acids. Germline V gene data show CDR1 as SGHRS and CDR2 as YFSETQ. The CDR3 loop is CASSFDRGRSPLHF. The CDR3 DNA sequence: TGCGCCAGCAGCTTCGACAGGGGGCGATCACCCCTCCACTTT.

This clone was seen just once. The chain uses TRBV5-6 and TRBJ1-6, with 8 bases identical to TRBD1. This CDR3 has 15 residues. With 2 bases clipped from V and 7 bases from J, the junction kept 5 bases outside the gene matches. The germline CDR1 and CDR2 sequences are SGHDT and YYEEEE. The CDR3 reads CASSFDWTGNSPLHF. CDR3 in DNA: TGTGCCAGCAGCTTTGACTGGACAGGGAATTCACCCCTCCACTTT.